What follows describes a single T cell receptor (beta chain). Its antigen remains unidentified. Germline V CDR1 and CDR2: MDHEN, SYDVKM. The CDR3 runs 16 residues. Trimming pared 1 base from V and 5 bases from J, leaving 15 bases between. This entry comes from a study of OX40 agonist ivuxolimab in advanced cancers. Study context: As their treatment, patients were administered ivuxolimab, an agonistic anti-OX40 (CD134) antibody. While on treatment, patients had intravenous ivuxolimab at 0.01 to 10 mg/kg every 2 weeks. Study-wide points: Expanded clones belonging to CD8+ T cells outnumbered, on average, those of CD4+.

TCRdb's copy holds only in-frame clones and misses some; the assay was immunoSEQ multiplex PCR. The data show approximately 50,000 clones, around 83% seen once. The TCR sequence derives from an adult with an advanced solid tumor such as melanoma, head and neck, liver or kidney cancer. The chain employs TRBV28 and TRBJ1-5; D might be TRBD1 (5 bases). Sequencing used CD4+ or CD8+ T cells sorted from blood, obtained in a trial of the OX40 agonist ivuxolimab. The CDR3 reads CASSLYVGGGDQPQHF. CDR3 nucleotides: TGTGCCAGCAGTTTATACGTAGGTGGAGGGGATCAGCCCCAGCATTTT.